The 3 T cell receptor beta chains below were found in one sample sequenced in a study of blood T cell repertoires in COVID-19. Generated by immunoSEQ multiplex PCR, the TCRdb table keeps only in-frame clones and is missing some. Here the sample spans about 260,000 clones, around 87% being singletons. The sequenced sample was peripheral blood. These receptors were collected from a woman aged 40 to 55 who had recovered from COVID-19.

V is TRBV6-4 and J is TRBJ2-7; 10 nucleotides match TRBD2. With 10 bases clipped from V and 2 bases from J, the junction kept 5 bases outside the gene matches. The germline V gene encodes CDR1 MRHNA and CDR2 SNTAGT. The CDR3 consists of 13 residues. The CDR3 loop reads CAILAGDPYEQYF. The DNA of the CDR3 is TGTGCCATCCTAGCGGGGGACCCCTACGAGCAGTACTTC.

The CDR3 DNA follows: TGTGCCAGAAGTCCAACCCGCCGACAGGGCCAGGGGGGCTACACCTTC. Translating gives CARSPTRRQGQGGYTF. The V gene is TRBV7-5, the J gene TRBJ1-2; the DNA was not compared with TRBD1, the D call given in the table. TRBV7-5 is a recognized pseudogene. The CDR3 spans 16 residues.

V is TRBV4-3 and J is TRBJ2-7; a weak D match, TRBD2 (5 bases). Germline loops: CDR1 LGHNA, CDR2 YSLEER. V lost 0 bases and J lost 4, with 10 bases in between. The CDR3 extends over 14 amino acids. CDR3 region: CASSQDRGPYEQYF. As DNA, the CDR3 is TGCGCCAGCAGCCAAGATAGAGGGCCGTACGAGCAGTACTTC.